These T cell receptor beta chains were read from a single sample in a study of OX40 agonist ivuxolimab in advanced cancers. Profiling relied on immunoSEQ multiplex PCR, and the TCRdb table lists in-frame clones only, not all of them. The table has 20,000 to 25,000 clones, 80% to 90% seen once; the top ten hold about 25%. This specimen was CD4+ or CD8+ T cells sorted from blood, taken in a trial of the OX40 agonist ivuxolimab. The source of these receptors is an adult with an advanced solid tumor such as melanoma, head and neck, liver or kidney cancer. CDR3s include the opening cysteine and the closing phenylalanine or tryptophan. The order of the fields is J gene, CDR3 length, clone size, V gene, D gene, CDR3 protein, CDR3 DNA. A D gene is named only where the DNA matches it firmly. The size of a clone is reported for some rows only, either as once, few or many, or as a class for expanded clones.

j_call: TRBJ1-5; cdr3_length: 15; clone_size: once; v_call: TRBV2; d_call: TRBD1; cdr3_aa: CASSLGQGLDRPQHF; cdr3_nt: TGTGCCAGCAGCTTGGGACAGGGGCTGGATAGGCCCCAGCATTTT
j_call: TRBJ1-3; cdr3_length: 18; clone_size: once; v_call: TRBV19; d_call: TRBD1; cdr3_aa: CASSRAPGTGMWGNTIYF; cdr3_nt: TGTGCCAGTAGTAGGGCCCCCGGGACAGGGATGTGGGGAAACACCATATATTTT
j_call: TRBJ2-1; cdr3_length: 18; clone_size: -; v_call: TRBV4-1; d_call: TRBD2; cdr3_aa: CASSDSPGLAGGLHEQFF; cdr3_nt: TGCGCCAGCAGCGATTCGCCGGGACTAGCGGGAGGGTTACATGAGCAGTTCTTC
j_call: TRBJ2-3; cdr3_length: 16; clone_size: -; v_call: TRBV7-9; d_call: TRBD2; cdr3_aa: CASSTPSGSYTDTQYF; cdr3_nt: TGTGCCAGCAGCACCCCTAGCGGCAGCTACACAGATACGCAGTATTTT
j_call: TRBJ1-2; cdr3_length: 16; clone_size: -; v_call: TRBV27; d_call: -; cdr3_aa: CASSLSIQQVNYGYTF; cdr3_nt: TGTGCCAGCAGTTTATCTATCCAACAGGTTAACTATGGCTACACCTTC
j_call: TRBJ2-5; cdr3_length: 14; clone_size: -; v_call: TRBV6-1; d_call: -; cdr3_aa: CATGSETGEETQYF; cdr3_nt: TGTGCCACCGGGAGCGAGACTGGCGAAGAGACCCAGTACTTC
j_call: TRBJ2-2; cdr3_length: 14; clone_size: -; v_call: TRBV9; d_call: -; cdr3_aa: CASQGQLNTGELFF; cdr3_nt: TGTGCCAGCCAGGGACAATTGAACACCGGGGAGCTGTTTTTT
j_call: TRBJ2-7; cdr3_length: 14; clone_size: -; v_call: TRBV28; d_call: TRBD1; cdr3_aa: CASSMTGGAYEQYF; cdr3_nt: TGTGCCAGCAGTATGACAGGGGGCGCCTACGAGCAGTACTTC
j_call: TRBJ2-3; cdr3_length: 16; clone_size: -; v_call: TRBV5-1; d_call: TRBD1; cdr3_aa: CASSHFGQGVVDTQYF; cdr3_nt: TGCGCCAGCAGCCACTTCGGGCAGGGGGTAGTAGATACGCAGTATTTT
j_call: TRBJ1-5; cdr3_length: 11; clone_size: -; v_call: TRBV6-5; d_call: -; cdr3_aa: CASKGYQPQHF; cdr3_nt: TGTGCCAGCAAAGGATATCAGCCCCAGCATTTT
j_call: TRBJ2-3; cdr3_length: 18; clone_size: once; v_call: TRBV27; d_call: TRBD2; cdr3_aa: CASSYLPRTSGGTDTQYF; cdr3_nt: TGTGCCAGCAGTTACCTACCTCGGACTAGCGGTGGCACAGATACGCAGTATTTT
j_call: TRBJ2-7; cdr3_length: 14; clone_size: -; v_call: TRBV28; d_call: TRBD1; cdr3_aa: CASSFPLTGYEQYF; cdr3_nt: TGTGCCAGCAGTTTTCCCTTGACAGGGTACGAGCAGTACTTC
j_call: TRBJ2-7; cdr3_length: 13; clone_size: -; v_call: TRBV7-6; d_call: -; cdr3_aa: CASSPTPSYEQYF; cdr3_nt: TGTGCCAGCAGCCCGACTCCTTCCTACGAGCAGTACTTC
j_call: TRBJ2-7; cdr3_length: 15; clone_size: -; v_call: TRBV13; d_call: TRBD1; cdr3_aa: CASSLGDRGRYEQYF; cdr3_nt: TGTGCCAGCAGCTTAGGGGACAGGGGGCGGTACGAGCAGTACTTC
j_call: TRBJ2-2; cdr3_length: 14; clone_size: -; v_call: TRBV7-9; d_call: TRBD2; cdr3_aa: CASSFLLAGGELFF; cdr3_nt: TGTGCCAGCAGCTTTCTCCTAGCGGGAGGGGAGCTGTTTTTT
j_call: TRBJ2-1; cdr3_length: 13; clone_size: medium-sized; v_call: TRBV7-9; d_call: TRBD2; cdr3_aa: CASSFPSGREQFF; cdr3_nt: TGTGCCAGCAGCTTCCCTAGCGGGCGAGAGCAGTTCTTC
j_call: TRBJ2-7; cdr3_length: 16; clone_size: few; v_call: TRBV4-1; d_call: TRBD1; cdr3_aa: CASSPDGTASSYEQYF; cdr3_nt: TGCGCCAGCAGCCCAGATGGGACAGCGAGCTCCTACGAGCAGTACTTC
j_call: TRBJ2-1; cdr3_length: 15; clone_size: -; v_call: TRBV6-1; d_call: -; cdr3_aa: CASSESRFLYNEQFF; cdr3_nt: TGTGCCAGCAGTGAAAGTAGATTCCTCTACAATGAGCAGTTCTTC
j_call: TRBJ2-1; cdr3_length: 15; clone_size: -; v_call: TRBV7-9; d_call: -; cdr3_aa: CASSPGDSSYNEQFF; cdr3_nt: TGTGCCAGCAGCCCAGGGGATAGCTCCTACAATGAGCAGTTCTTC
j_call: TRBJ2-1; cdr3_length: 13; clone_size: -; v_call: TRBV7-3; d_call: -; cdr3_aa: CASSPEGINEQFF; cdr3_nt: TGTGCCAGCAGCCCTGAAGGGATCAATGAGCAGTTCTTC
j_call: TRBJ2-7; cdr3_length: 15; clone_size: -; v_call: TRBV7-9; d_call: TRBD2; cdr3_aa: CASSPQPGLVNEQYF; cdr3_nt: TGTGCCAGCAGCCCCCAGCCGGGACTAGTAAACGAGCAGTACTTC
j_call: TRBJ2-2; cdr3_length: 16; clone_size: -; v_call: TRBV23-1; d_call: TRBD1; cdr3_aa: CASSQPGQGAPGELFF; cdr3_nt: TGCGCCAGCAGTCAGCCGGGACAGGGGGCCCCCGGGGAGCTGTTTTTT
j_call: TRBJ1-5; cdr3_length: 17; clone_size: few; v_call: TRBV27; d_call: -; cdr3_aa: CASSTNGGAWGNQPQHF; cdr3_nt: TGTGCCAGCAGCACTAACGGGGGGGCTTGGGGCAATCAGCCCCAGCATTTT
j_call: TRBJ2-2; cdr3_length: 14; clone_size: -; v_call: TRBV11-3; d_call: -; cdr3_aa: CARSPVGNTGELFF; cdr3_nt: TGTGCCAGATCTCCCGTGGGGAACACCGGGGAGCTGTTTTTT
j_call: TRBJ2-2; cdr3_length: 11; clone_size: -; v_call: TRBV19; d_call: -; cdr3_aa: CASGGLGELFF; cdr3_nt: TGTGCCAGCGGTGGACTAGGGGAGCTGTTTTTT
j_call: TRBJ1-2; cdr3_length: 13; clone_size: once; v_call: TRBV6-4; d_call: -; cdr3_aa: CASSDSPGYGYTF; cdr3_nt: TGTGCCAGCAGTGACTCACCCGGGTATGGCTACACCTTC
j_call: TRBJ1-2; cdr3_length: 15; clone_size: -; v_call: TRBV7-6; d_call: -; cdr3_aa: CASSLSSGTSIGYTF; cdr3_nt: TGTGCCAGCAGCTTATCCTCCGGGACATCTATCGGCTACACCTTC
j_call: TRBJ2-1; cdr3_length: 14; clone_size: few; v_call: TRBV2; d_call: TRBD2; cdr3_aa: CAAHSGRAGNEQFF; cdr3_nt: TGTGCCGCTCATAGCGGGAGGGCCGGCAATGAGCAGTTCTTC
j_call: TRBJ1-1; cdr3_length: 13; clone_size: -; v_call: TRBV10-1; d_call: -; cdr3_aa: CASSDRLNTEAFF; cdr3_nt: TGCGCCAGCAGTGATCGACTGAACACTGAAGCTTTCTTT
j_call: TRBJ2-7; cdr3_length: 15; clone_size: -; v_call: TRBV4-2; d_call: TRBD2; cdr3_aa: CASSSPGTSVYEQYF; cdr3_nt: TGTGCCAGCAGCTCCCCGGGGACTAGCGTTTACGAGCAGTACTTC
j_call: TRBJ1-2; cdr3_length: 14; clone_size: -; v_call: TRBV7-9; d_call: TRBD1; cdr3_aa: CASSYSRDRNGYTF; cdr3_nt: TGTGCCAGCAGCTATAGCCGGGACAGGAATGGCTACACCTTC
j_call: TRBJ2-7; cdr3_length: 15; clone_size: -; v_call: TRBV13; d_call: TRBD2; cdr3_aa: CASSPGTSVIYEQYF; cdr3_nt: TGTGCCAGCAGCCCGGGGACTAGCGTGATCTACGAGCAGTACTTC
j_call: TRBJ2-1; cdr3_length: 15; clone_size: once; v_call: TRBV11-3; d_call: -; cdr3_aa: CASSPYRGGYNEQFF; cdr3_nt: TGTGCCAGCAGCCCATACAGGGGGGGATACAATGAGCAGTTCTTC
j_call: TRBJ2-5; cdr3_length: 15; clone_size: -; v_call: TRBV6-5; d_call: TRBD2; cdr3_aa: CASSYSGGSYETQYF; cdr3_nt: TGTGCCAGCAGTTACTCAGGCGGGAGTTACGAGACCCAGTACTTC
j_call: TRBJ1-5; cdr3_length: 17; clone_size: -; v_call: TRBV7-3; d_call: TRBD1; cdr3_aa: CASSPNDGTGGYQPQHF; cdr3_nt: TGTGCCAGCAGCCCGAACGACGGGACAGGCGGATATCAGCCCCAGCATTTT
j_call: TRBJ2-7; cdr3_length: 16; clone_size: -; v_call: TRBV28; d_call: -; cdr3_aa: CASSHGPSKNDYEQYF; cdr3_nt: TGTGCCAGCAGTCACGGACCCTCTAAGAATGACTACGAGCAGTACTTC
j_call: TRBJ1-1; cdr3_length: 11; clone_size: -; v_call: TRBV7-9; d_call: -; cdr3_aa: CASSFGPEAFF; cdr3_nt: TGTGCCAGCAGCTTCGGGCCCGAAGCTTTCTTT
j_call: TRBJ1-4; cdr3_length: 13; clone_size: -; v_call: TRBV30; d_call: -; cdr3_aa: CAWSTSNNEKLFF; cdr3_nt: TGTGCCTGGAGCACCTCAAATAATGAAAAACTGTTTTTT
j_call: TRBJ2-2; cdr3_length: 15; clone_size: -; v_call: TRBV7-2; d_call: -; cdr3_aa: CASSRVAGAAGELFF; cdr3_nt: TGTGCCAGCAGCCGCGTGGCAGGGGCGGCCGGGGAGCTGTTTTTT
j_call: TRBJ2-7; cdr3_length: 15; clone_size: -; v_call: TRBV6-1; d_call: TRBD1; cdr3_aa: CASSAWDRSSYEQYF; cdr3_nt: TGTGCCAGCAGTGCCTGGGACAGGAGCTCCTACGAGCAGTACTTC
j_call: TRBJ2-6; cdr3_length: 12; clone_size: -; v_call: TRBV6-4; d_call: -; cdr3_aa: CASSDSGVVLTF; cdr3_nt: TGTGCCAGCAGTGACTCAGGGGTCGTCCTGACTTTC
j_call: TRBJ2-7; cdr3_length: 14; clone_size: -; v_call: TRBV19; d_call: TRBD2; cdr3_aa: CASSPSGSAYEQYF; cdr3_nt: TGTGCCAGTAGTCCTAGCGGGAGTGCCTACGAGCAGTACTTC
j_call: TRBJ1-5; cdr3_length: 15; clone_size: medium-sized; v_call: TRBV11-3; d_call: -; cdr3_aa: CASSLRRLINQPQHF; cdr3_nt: TGTGCCAGCAGCCTTAGGCGTCTGATCAATCAGCCCCAGCATTTT